The 20 T cell receptor beta chains below all came from one sample that was sequenced in a study of vaccination effects on CD4 cells after COVID-19. These receptors have no identified antigens. Expansion of antigen-specific CD4+ T cells with viral peptide pools was carried out by the ViraFEST assay before sequencing. Culture proceeded for approximately 9 days, and CD4+ T cells were then isolated. The person acquired a PCR-confirmed SARS-CoV-2 infection between March and December 2020. The repertoire was sequenced with immunoSEQ multiplex PCR; TCRdb's copy has only in-frame clones and lacks some. Of approximately 28,000 clones in the sample, roughly 74% were seen once. Sequences were derived from CD4+ T cells from PBMCs cultured with HCoV-NL63 spike peptides, sampled before COVID-19 vaccination. The receptors were gathered from a human donor who had a prior SARS-CoV-2 infection.

V is TRBV18 and J is TRBJ2-6; D is ambiguous. This CDR3 spans 16 amino acids. The V end was cut by 3 bases, the J end by 2 bases, with 11 bases between. From germline, CDR1 is KGHSH and CDR2 LQKENI. CDR3 bases: TGTGCCAGCTCACCCCTCGAGAGTGCTGGGGCCAACGTCCTGACTTTC. This translates into CASSPLESAGANVLTF.

This rearrangement joins TRBV9 to TRBJ2-5; 12 nucleotides align to TRBD2. Germline trimming cut 3 bases from V and 5 bases from J; bases unmatched to any gene: 8. The CDR3 contains 16 residues. Germline V gene sequence: CDR1 SGDLS, CDR2 YYNGEE. The CDR3 nucleotides read TGTGCCAGCAGCGCCGCTAGCGGGGGGGCCTATGAGACCCAGTACTTC. It specifies CASSAASGGAYETQYF.

This clone was detected once. V is TRBV3-1 (or the pseudogene TRBV3-2) and J is TRBJ2-7, with TRBD2 matching over 14 bases. V shed 5 bases and J 2 bases; nucleotides not matched to a gene: 5. The germline V gene encodes CDR1 LGHDT and CDR2 YNNKEL (reference sequence). This CDR3 has 16 residues. CDR3 loop: CASSFGLAGGTYEQYF. The DNA of the CDR3 is TGTGCCAGCAGCTTCGGACTAGCGGGGGGAACCTACGAGCAGTACTTC.

This rearrangement joins TRBV5-1 to TRBJ1-1; tentative D call: TRBD1 (6 bases). Trimming took off 1 base at V and 2 bases at J, with 12 bases between the two ends. The germline V gene has CDR1 SGHRS and CDR2 YFSETQ. This CDR3 region has 15 residues. The CDR3 here is CASSLRAGENTEAFF. The CDR3 DNA reads TGCGCCAGCAGCTTGCGGGCAGGGGAAAACACTGAAGCTTTCTTT.

V gene TRBV7-8 combines with J gene TRBJ1-4, with D uncertain. With 3 bases removed from V and 4 bases from J, the gap between germline ends came to 3 bases. Germline CDR1 and CDR2: SGHVS and FQNEAQ. The CDR3 sequence is 12 residues long. CDR3 bases: TGTGCCAGCAGCTTGATTAATGAAAAACTGTTTTTT. Amino acid sequence: CASSLINEKLFF. The full variable domain, rest sourced from reference TRBV7-8 and TRBJ1-4, is GAGVSQSPRYKVAKRGQDVALRCDPISGHVSLFWYQQALGQGPEFLTYFQNEAQLDKSGLPSDRFFAERPEGSVSTLKIQRTQQEDSAVYLCASSLINEKLFFGSGTQLSVL.

V is TRBV7-2 and J is TRBJ1-4; D perhaps matches TRBD1 (5 bases). Trimming left V 2 bases short and J 8 bases short, with 6 bases between. The CDR3 loop spans 12 amino acids. Germline V gives CDR1 SGHTA, CDR2 FQGNSA. The CDR3: CASSLWGEKLFF. Here the CDR3 DNA reads TGTGCCAGCAGCTTATGGGGCGAAAAACTGTTTTTT.

In regard to this clone: Other DNA sequences from this sample encode an identical CDR3 as well. The rearrangement uses TRBV20-1 and TRBJ2-7, with D uncertain. The germline V gene has CDR1 DFQATT and CDR2 SNEGSKA (reference sequence). The length of the CDR3 is 11 residues. V shed 1 base and J shed 7 bases, with 8 bases lying between them. CDR3 nucleotides: TGCAGTGCTAGAGCAGGCGGAGAGCAGTACTTC. It translates to CSARAGGEQYF.

The rearrangement uses TRBV2 and TRBJ1-1; 7 positions match TRBD1. The CDR3 is 12 residues long. Germline V gene sequence: CDR1 SNHLY, CDR2 FYNNEI. Trimming cost V 7 bases and J 4 bases; bases outside gene matches: 3. DNA for the CDR3: TGTGCCAGCATGGCAGGGGGCACTGAAGCTTTCTTT. As protein: CASMAGGTEAFF.

CDR3 residues: CASSRGLADTYEQYF. CDR3 nucleotides: TGTGCCAGCAGCAGGGGACTAGCGGACACCTACGAGCAGTACTTC. The rearrangement uses TRBV7-2 and TRBJ2-7; TRBD2 aligns across 11 bases. The J segment lost 2 bases and the V segment lost 5 bases, leaving 5 bases of the junction unmatched. Germline loops: CDR1 SGHTA, CDR2 FQGNSA. The CDR3 is made up of 15 amino acids.

This clone appeared a few times. The chain links TRBV3-1 (or the pseudogene TRBV3-2) to TRBJ2-5; the match to TRBD2 covers 15 bases. The germline V gene has CDR1 LGHDT and CDR2 YNNKEL (reference sequence). The V segment lost 3 bases and the J segment 4 bases; nucleotides outside the gene matches: 3. The CDR3 sequence is 16 residues long. The CDR3 DNA reads TGTGCCAGCAGCCACTGGACTAGCGGGAGGGCAGAGACCCAGTACTTC. This codes for CASSHWTSGRAETQYF.

The rearrangement uses TRBV5-6 and TRBJ2-3, with 10 bases aligning to TRBD2. V gave up 1 base and J gave up 6 bases; unmatched junction bases: 11. CDR1 and CDR2 (germline): SGHDT, YYEEEE. The CDR3 has 17 residues. CDR3 protein: CASSLMPAGGPGDTQYF. The CDR3 DNA sequence: TGTGCCAGCAGCTTGATGCCAGCGGGAGGGCCGGGGGATACGCAGTATTTT.

This clone was seen a handful of times. This chain connects TRBV4-2 to TRBJ2-1, with D tentatively TRBD2 (6 bases). The ends were cut back, 2 bases at V and 7 bases at J, with 18 bases in the middle. The CDR3 is 16 amino acids. Germline V gene lookup returns CDR1 LGHNA and CDR2 YNFKEQ. The CDR3 sequence is CASSQRVGSAGNEQFF. The CDR3 bases are TGTGCCAGCAGCCAACGGGTCGGGAGTGCTGGTAATGAGCAGTTCTTC.

The J gene is TRBJ2-2, the V gene TRBV5-1; possible D gene TRBD1, 6 bases. The CDR3 has 14 residues. Trimming pared 3 bases from V and 5 bases from J, leaving 11 bases between. Germline V lookup: CDR1 SGHRS, CDR2 YFSETQ. The CDR3 nucleotides read TGCGCCAGCAGCTGGGGTACAGGGACCGGGGAGCTGTTTTTT. Amino acids: CASSWGTGTGELFF.

The CDR3 coding sequence is TGTGCCAGCAGCCCCCGGTGGGGTAATTCACCCCTCCACTTT. Protein sequence: CASSPRWGNSPLHF. This rearrangement joins TRBV3-1 (or the pseudogene TRBV3-2) to TRBJ1-6; D is unresolved. The CDR3 is made up of 14 amino acids. CDR1 and CDR2 from the germline V gene are LGHDT and YNNKEL (reference sequence). Trimming shortened V by 4 bases and J by 6 bases, and 10 bases separated the two germline ends.

Regarding this clone: Its ends do not fully match the called genes, so a read error is possible. V usage is TRBV7-7 and J usage is TRBJ2-7; 12 bases align to TRBD1. This CDR3 contains 14 residues. The germline V gene has CDR1 SSHAT and CDR2 FNYEAQ (reference sequence). CDR3 in DNA: TGTGCTAGCAGCAGAGGGACAGGGGGCCACGAGCAGTACTTC. This translates into CASSRGTGGHEQYF.

The chain employs TRBV11-2 and TRBJ1-2, with a weak D call TRBD1 (6 bases). Trimming took 4 bases from V and 4 from J, leaving 16 bases between them. The CDR3 length is 15 residues. Germline-derived CDR1 and CDR2 are SGHAT and FQNNGV. Written as DNA, the CDR3 is TGTGCCAGCAGCTGGACCCGGGACACTTCCTATGGCTACACCTTC. It translates to CASSWTRDTSYGYTF.

The V call is TRBV11-3, the J call TRBJ2-7; 9 nucleotides align to TRBD2. The CDR3 length is 15 residues. Germline CDR1 and CDR2: SGHNT and YENEEA. Trimming took 0 bases from V and 4 from J; bases not matched to a gene: 4. CDR3: CASSLEAGGRYEQYF. DNA of the CDR3: TGTGCCAGCAGCTTAGAAGCGGGAGGAAGGTACGAGCAGTACTTC.

The CDR3 nucleotides read TGTGCCAGCAGCACCGGACTAGCGGGGAGTAGCACAGATACGCAGTATTTT. Amino acid sequence: CASSTGLAGSSTDTQYF. The chain links TRBV9 to TRBJ2-3; 12 nucleotides agree with TRBD2. This CDR3 has 17 residues. CDR1 is SGDLS and CDR2 is YYNGEE in the germline V gene. With 4 bases clipped from V and 0 bases from J, the junction kept 6 bases outside the gene matches. Based on the CDR3 plus reference TRBV9 and TRBJ2-3, the full variable domain is DSGVTQTPKHLITATGQRVTLRCSPRSGDLSVYWYQQSLDQGLQFLIQYYNGEERAKGNILERFSAQQFPDLHSELNLSSLELGDSALYFCASSTGLAGSSTDTQYFGPGTRLTVL.

V gene TRBV10-3 combines with J gene TRBJ2-3; TRBD1 aligns across 7 bases. After removal of 10 bases from V and 0 bases from J, the junction contained 7 bases not matched to a gene. This CDR3 contains 14 residues. Germline lookup yields CDR1 ENHRY and CDR2 SYGVKD. This CDR3 is CATSMTGSTDTQYF. The CDR3 DNA is TGTGCCACCAGCATGACAGGGAGCACAGATACGCAGTATTTT.

V is TRBV25-1 and J is TRBJ2-1, with D uncertain. CDR1 and CDR2 (germline): MGHDK, SYGVNS. The V end lost 2 bases, the J end lost 3 bases, and 11 bases lay between the germline ends. The CDR3 spans 15 residues. CDR3 DNA: TGTGCCAGCAGTGAAAGAGGCAGGTACTACAATGAGCAGTTCTTC. It encodes CASSERGRYYNEQFF.